Each of the 23 T cell receptor beta chains below was sequenced from the same sample in a study of human T cells and chemical hapten exposure. The sample's time point: pre-sensitization, week 0. The treatment denotes: therapeutic diphenylcyclopropenone sensitization with weekly scalp DPC. TCRdb independently ran MiXCR on the RACE reads; one entry per CDR3 protein. The sample lists more than 300,000 distinct CDR3 sequences; 5% to 6.5% were seen once. Sequences were derived from whole blood, sampled in connection with sensitization to the hapten diphenylcyclopropenone (DPC). The receptors were sampled from a woman between 45 and 65 years old with alopecia areata. Some clones in this sample may be carry-over from other donors' samples.

This clonotype was counted at least ten times. The rearrangement uses TRBV12-3 or TRBV12-4 and TRBJ1-1, with a possible D match to TRBD1 (5 bases). The CDR3 extends over 11 amino acids. V was pared by 6 bases and J by 7 bases, with 9 bases between. The CDR3 bases are TGTGCCAGCAGGGGACGGATTGAAGCTTTCTTT. Protein product: CASRGRIEAFF.

This clonotype was counted many times. The chain employs TRBV20-1 and TRBJ2-7, with D uncertain. CDR1 and CDR2 from the germline V gene are DFQATT and SNEGSKA (reference sequence). The CDR3 is 12 amino acids. V was cut by 1 base and J by 5 bases, with 9 bases left in between. As DNA, the CDR3 is TGCAGTGCTAGAGTCCTAAACCACGAGCAGTACTTC. It encodes CSARVLNHEQYF.

This clonotype was detected only a few times. V usage is TRBV7-9 and J usage is TRBJ1-1; D gene unclear. V was clipped by 1 base and J by 0 bases, with 9 bases between them. The CDR3 has 15 residues. Germline V CDR1 and CDR2: SEHNR, FQNEAQ (reference sequence). The chain's CDR3 is CASSLEVGLNTEAFF. The CDR3 coding sequence is TGTGCCAGCAGCTTAGAGGTAGGGCTGAACACTGAAGCTTTCTTT.

Only a few counts were recorded for this clonotype. The rearrangement joins TRBV4-2 to TRBJ2-3; 14 bases map to TRBD2. In germline, CDR1 is LGHNA, CDR2 YNFKEQ. With V trimmed by 4 bases and J by 2 bases, 8 bases remained unmatched. The CDR3 contains 18 residues. The CDR3 nucleotides are TGTGCCAGCAGCCTGACTAGCGGGGGGGCCGGATTCACAGATACGCAGTATTTT. Translating it yields CASSLTSGGAGFTDTQYF.

The chain uses TRBV2 and TRBJ2-1, with 7 bases matching TRBD2. Looked up from germline, CDR1 is SNHLY and CDR2 is FYNNEI. There are 13 residues in the CDR3. J lost 10 bases, V lost 6 bases, and 9 bases had no gene match. The CDR3 reads CASRLFTSAEQFF. CDR3 bases: TGTGCCAGCAGGTTATTTACTAGCGCCGAGCAGTTCTTC.

There are a few counts of this clonotype. The V gene is TRBV6-2 or TRBV6-3, the J gene TRBJ2-6, with 7 bases matching TRBD1. The CDR3 runs to 16 residues. Germline V CDR1 and CDR2: MNHEY, SVGEGT. V shed 2 bases, J shed 4 bases, and the junction held 5 bases outside the gene matches. CDR3 sequence reads: CASSYRQGPGANVLTF. The CDR3 bases are TGTGCCAGCAGTTACAGACAGGGTCCGGGGGCCAACGTCCTGACTTTC.

V is TRBV12-3 or TRBV12-4 and J is TRBJ2-3, with D tentatively TRBD2 (6 bases). V lost 6 bases to trimming and J lost 8 bases, with 15 bases between them. The CDR3 has 13 residues. The CDR3 is CASRPGVSGTQYF. In DNA, the CDR3 is TGTGCCAGCAGGCCGGGAGTTTCAGGTACGCAGTATTTT.

This clonotype has ten or more counts. V and J are TRBV3-1 and TRBJ1-2; D ambiguous. The CDR3 totals 12 residues. The germline V gene has CDR1 LGHDT and CDR2 YNNKEL (reference sequence). V was shortened by 0 bases and J by 6 bases, with 5 bases between the two germline ends. The CDR3 region is CASSQEMDGYTF. In DNA form, the CDR3 reads TGTGCCAGCAGCCAAGAAATGGATGGCTACACCTTC.

This clonotype was detected many times. The chain joins TRBV11-2 to TRBJ2-3, with D unresolved. Deletions cut 7 bases from V and 2 bases from J, with 7 bases between. Germline CDR1 reads SGHAT; CDR2 reads FQNNGV. The CDR3 contains 12 residues. The CDR3: CASTPSTDTQYF. The CDR3 DNA is TGTGCCAGCACTCCCTCCACAGATACGCAGTATTTT. The full variable domain, with the rest looked up from reference TRBV11-2 and TRBJ2-3, is EAGVAQSPRYKIIEKRQSVAFWCNPISGHATLYWYQQILGQGPKLLIQFQNNGVVDDSQLPKDRFSAERLKGVDSTLKIQPAKLEDSAVYLCASTPSTDTQYFGPGTRLTVL.

This clonotype was seen a handful of times. The rearrangement uses TRBV29-1 and TRBJ1-3; 9 bases are a match to TRBD1. After removal of 3 bases from V and 1 base from J, the junction contained 4 bases not matched to a gene. CDR1 is SQVTM, CDR2 ANQGSEA, per germline. This CDR3 spans 15 amino acids. Here the CDR3 DNA reads TGCAGCGTTGAGGGGACAGGGCATTCTGGAAACACCATATATTTT. It specifies CSVEGTGHSGNTIYF.

A note on this clonotype: Germline and junction disagree at one end, which may indicate a read error. The chain uses TRBV12-5 and TRBJ2-2, with TRBD1 identical over 10 bases. The CDR3 loop spans 15 amino acids. From germline, CDR1 is LGHNT and CDR2 FRNRAP. The CDR3 bases are TGTGCTAGTGGTTCGACAGGGGGCGGCACCTGGGAGCTGTTTTTT. This gives the protein CASGSTGGGTWELFF.

This clonotype was recorded many times. This sequence joins TRBV20-1 and TRBJ1-1; 9 nucleotides line up with TRBD1. The germline gives CDR1 DFQATT, CDR2 SNEGSKA (reference sequence). This CDR3 is 13 amino acids long. The ends lost 3 bases at V and 5 bases at J; junction bases unmatched: 4. The CDR3 region has the DNA TGCAGTGCTAGCAGGGACAGGGATACTGAAGCTTTCTTT. Its protein is CSASRDRDTEAFF.

In its sample, this clonotype was seen many times. This chain uses TRBV5-1 with TRBJ2-7, with D possibly called TRBD1 or TRBD2 (7 bases each). Trimming removed 3 bases from V and 6 bases from J, with 22 bases in between. Germline CDR1 reads SGHRS; CDR2 reads YFSETQ. This CDR3 is 16 amino acids long. The CDR3 sequence: CASSSRSGGQKTEQYF. The DNA of the CDR3 is TGCGCCAGCAGCTCCCGATCGGGGGGACAGAAAACCGAGCAGTACTTC.

This clonotype appeared many times. The genes are TRBV7-9 and TRBJ2-1; 8 bases agree with TRBD2. Trimming cost V 5 bases and J 0 bases; bases outside gene matches: 18. The CDR3 spans 20 residues. Germline V lookup: CDR1 SEHNR, CDR2 FQNEAQ (reference sequence). CDR3 bases: TGTGCCAGCAGCCCCAGGGTGCGGGGGGCCTCTCCTCGCTCCTACAATGAGCAGTTCTTC. Encoded protein: CASSPRVRGASPRSYNEQFF.

The chain is built from TRBV7-2 and TRBJ1-3; a weak D match, TRBD1 (6 bases). Trimming stripped 4 bases from V and 0 bases from J, with 13 bases between. The CDR3 consists of 16 residues. Germline loops: CDR1 SGHTA, CDR2 FQGNSA. The CDR3 region is CASSSHRAYSGNTIYF. The CDR3 DNA sequence: TGTGCCAGCAGCTCTCACAGGGCTTACTCTGGAAACACCATATATTTT.

The sample holds many counts of this clonotype. The chain combines TRBV18 with TRBJ1-1, with D perhaps TRBD1 (5 bases). Germline CDR1 is KGHSH and CDR2 is LQKENI. Trimming took off 2 bases at V and 0 bases at J, with 13 bases between the two ends. The CDR3 is 16 residues long. This chain's CDR3 is CASSPRGAALNTEAFF. As DNA, the CDR3 is TGTGCCAGCTCACCAAGGGGCGCCGCTCTGAACACTGAAGCTTTCTTT.

The CDR3 DNA reads as TGTGCCACCAGCCGCCCCAGCGGCGATTATAGCAATCAGCCCCAGCATTTT. The encoded protein is CATSRPSGDYSNQPQHF. The chain couples TRBV15 to TRBJ1-5; D is unclear. The CDR3 has 17 amino acids. The V gene lost 5 bases and the J gene lost 0 bases, with 17 bases spanning the gap. Germline V CDR1 and CDR2: LNHNV, YYDKDF (reference sequence). Full variable domain (missing parts from reference TRBV15 and TRBJ1-5): DAMVIQNPRYQVTQFGKPVTLSCSQTLNHNVMYWYQQKSSQAPKLLFHYYDKDFNNEADTPDNFQSRRPNTSFCFLDIRSPGLGDTAMYLCATSRPSGDYSNQPQHFGDGTRLSIL.

This clonotype was seen many times. The chain has TRBV20-1 and TRBJ2-7, with TRBD2 matching 7 bases. The ends lost 3 bases at V and 4 bases at J; junction bases unmatched: 12. The germline CDR1 and CDR2 sequences are DFQATT and SNEGSKA (reference sequence). This CDR3 contains 15 residues. Here the CDR3 DNA reads TGCAGTGCTAGCTCCGCTGGGACTACCTCTTACGAGCAGTACTTC. Protein: CSASSAGTTSYEQYF.

This clonotype came up many times. The chain has TRBV10-3 and TRBJ2-7, with TRBD1 identical over 7 bases. Germline V gene sequence: CDR1 ENHRY, CDR2 SYGVKD. V was clipped by 0 bases and J by 0 bases; unmatched bases: 8. The CDR3 length is 17 residues. The CDR3 sequence is CAISESMGQRSSYEQYF. As DNA, the CDR3 is TGTGCCATCAGTGAGTCGATGGGACAGCGAAGCTCCTACGAGCAGTACTTC.

This clonotype was recorded many times. The rearrangement links TRBV10-3 to TRBJ2-1, with D tentatively TRBD2 (6 bases). The CDR3 has 14 amino acids. V was cut by 2 bases and J by 7 bases, with 12 bases left in between. Germline V gene sequence: CDR1 ENHRY, CDR2 SYGVKD. The CDR3 sequence: CAISEPGTGNEQFF. The CDR3 DNA sequence: TGTGCCATCAGTGAGCCCGGGACTGGGAATGAGCAGTTCTTC.

This clonotype was detected only a few times. The V and J genes are TRBV18 and TRBJ2-3; D is unclear. Germline values: CDR1 KGHSH, CDR2 LQKENI. This CDR3 comprises 17 residues. V lost 3 bases to trimming and J lost 5 bases, with 21 bases between them. CDR3 DNA sequence: TGTGCCAGCTCACCCTTCGATCGGGTGGCTTTAGGAGATACGCAGTATTTT. This codes for CASSPFDRVALGDTQYF.

This clonotype was seen a handful of times. CDR3 DNA sequence: TGTGCCAGCAGTTTAGGGGGGAACACAGATACGCAGTATTTT. Translated, it gives CASSLGGNTDTQYF. The rearrangement uses TRBV12-3 or TRBV12-4 and TRBJ2-3, with D tentatively TRBD1 or TRBD2 (5 bases each). The CDR3 is 14 amino acids. Trimming removed 1 base from V and 2 bases from J, with 7 bases in between.

The gene calls are TRBV2 and TRBJ1-2, with D possibly matching TRBD1 (6 bases). Per germline, CDR1 SNHLY and CDR2 FYNNEI. V gave up 5 bases and J gave up 7 bases, with 14 bases separating them. CDR3 length equals 13 residues. CDR3 residues: CASSRGGTSGYTF. The CDR3 DNA reads as TGTGCCAGCAGTCGCGGGGGGACATCTGGCTACACCTTC.